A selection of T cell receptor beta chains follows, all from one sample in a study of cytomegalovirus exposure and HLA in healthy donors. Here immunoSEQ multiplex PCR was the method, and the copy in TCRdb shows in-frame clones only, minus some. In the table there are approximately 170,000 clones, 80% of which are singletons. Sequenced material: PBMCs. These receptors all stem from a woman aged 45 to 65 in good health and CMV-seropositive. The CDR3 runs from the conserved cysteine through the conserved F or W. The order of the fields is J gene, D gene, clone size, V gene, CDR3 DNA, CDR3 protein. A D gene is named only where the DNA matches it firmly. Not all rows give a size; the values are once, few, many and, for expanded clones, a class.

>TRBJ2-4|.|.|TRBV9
TGTGCCAGCAGCGTAGGGACAGTGCGGAACATTCAGTACTTC
CASSVGTVRNIQYF
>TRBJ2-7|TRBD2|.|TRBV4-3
TGCGCCAGCAGCCCCCGACTAGCGGGAACCTACGAGCAGTACTTC
CASSPRLAGTYEQYF
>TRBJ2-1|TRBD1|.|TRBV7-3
TGTGCCAGCAGCTCCAGACAGGGGGCAGGGGAGCAGTTCTTC
CASSSRQGAGEQFF
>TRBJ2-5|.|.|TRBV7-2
TGTGCCAGCAGCCTCAGGGCTCTCCAAGAGACCCAGTACTTC
CASSLRALQETQYF
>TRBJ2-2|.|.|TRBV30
TGTGCCTGGACGAGGGTAGGAGGCACCGGGGAGCTGTTTTTT
CAWTRVGGTGELFF
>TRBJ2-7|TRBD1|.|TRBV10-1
TGCGCCAGGGGGTTTGATGACAGGGCTTTCTACGAGCAGTACTTC
CARGFDDRAFYEQYF
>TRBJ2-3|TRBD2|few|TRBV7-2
TGTGCCAGCAGCTCGGGACTAGGGGTCCCAGATACGCAGTATTTT
CASSSGLGVPDTQYF
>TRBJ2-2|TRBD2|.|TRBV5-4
TGTGCCAGCAGCTTGGATCTAGCGGGAGTGGGTGGCGGGGAGCTGTTTTTT
CASSLDLAGVGGGELFF
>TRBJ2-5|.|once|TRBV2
TGTGCCAGCAGCAGGGAATTGTCGTCGGAGACCCAGTACTTC
CASSRELSSETQYF
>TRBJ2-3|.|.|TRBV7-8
TGTGCCAGCAGCTTAGGCGTTAGCCGTCCCACAGATACGCAGTATTTT
CASSLGVSRPTDTQYF
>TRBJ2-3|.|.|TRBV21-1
TGTGCCAGCAGCAAACTGGCCAAAGGACAGGAAAGCACAGATACGCAGTATTTT
CASSKLAKGQESTDTQYF
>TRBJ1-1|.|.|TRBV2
TGTGCCAGTTTGGGGGCGGTTGTAGGCACTGAAGCTTTCTTT
CASLGAVVGTEAFF
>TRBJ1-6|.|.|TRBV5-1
TGCGCCAGCAGCTTCAATCAGGTCCAGGATTCACCCCTCCACTTT
CASSFNQVQDSPLHF
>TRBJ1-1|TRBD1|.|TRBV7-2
TGTGCCAGCAGCTTCGACAGGGGGAACACTGAAGCTTTCTTT
CASSFDRGNTEAFF
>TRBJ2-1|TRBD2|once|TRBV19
TGTGCCAGTAGTATACTAGCGGGAGGGAATGAGCAGTTCTTC
CASSILAGGNEQFF
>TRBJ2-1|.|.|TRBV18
TGTGCCAGCTCACCGGGGACTTCCTACAATGAGCAGTTCTTC
CASSPGTSYNEQFF
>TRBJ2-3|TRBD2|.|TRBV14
TGTGCCAGCAGCTTAGCGGGGACAGATACGCAGTATTTT
CASSLAGTDTQYF
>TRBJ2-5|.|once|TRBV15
TGTGCCACCAGCAGAGATTGGATGGCAGGCCAAGAGACCCAGTACTTC
CATSRDWMAGQETQYF
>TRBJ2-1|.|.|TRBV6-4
TGTGCCAGCAGTGATACGTATATGACGGGTGAGCAGTTCTTC
CASSDTYMTGEQFF
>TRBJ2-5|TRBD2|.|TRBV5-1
TGCGCCAGCAGCTTGGCTAGCGGGGCTTTGGAGACCCAGTACTTC
CASSLASGALETQYF
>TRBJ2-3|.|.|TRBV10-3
TGTGCCATCAGTGAGTCGACCGGGACTCCCTCCACAGATACGCAGTATTTT
CAISESTGTPSTDTQYF
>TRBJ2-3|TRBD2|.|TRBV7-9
TGTTCCAGCAGCTCTAGACTAGCGGGAGGGTCCGCGACGCAGTATTTT
CSSSSRLAGGSATQYF
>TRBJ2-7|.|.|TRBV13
TGTGCCAGCAGCTTCTTACGGGGATTGGGGTCCTACGAGCAGTACTTC
CASSFLRGLGSYEQYF
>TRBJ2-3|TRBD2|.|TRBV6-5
TGTGCCAGCAGTCCTAGCGGGTCAAGATCAGATACGCAGTATTTT
CASSPSGSRSDTQYF
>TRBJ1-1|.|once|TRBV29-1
TGCAGCGTTGGACAGTCCGGAAACACTGAAGCTTTCTTT
CSVGQSGNTEAFF
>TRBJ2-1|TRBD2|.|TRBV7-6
TGTGCCAGCAGCTTATACCCCCCTAGCGGGGGGTCGATTGAGCAGTTCTTC
CASSLYPPSGGSIEQFF
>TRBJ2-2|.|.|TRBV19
TGTGCCAGTAGTATGAGGGCGGGGAACACCGGGGAGCTGTTTTTT
CASSMRAGNTGELFF
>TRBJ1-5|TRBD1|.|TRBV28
TGTGCCAGCAGTTTATCGTCAGGGGGCAGCAATCAGCCCCAGCATTTT
CASSLSSGGSNQPQHF
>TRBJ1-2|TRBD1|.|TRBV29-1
TGCAGCGTCGAACAGGGGGCTAGGAATAACTATGGCTACACCTTC
CSVEQGARNNYGYTF
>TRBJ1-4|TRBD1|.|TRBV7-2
TGTGCCAGCAGCTTTGCAGGGGGCTGGGAAAAACTGTTTTTT
CASSFAGGWEKLFF
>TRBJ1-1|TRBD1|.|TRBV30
TGTGCCTGGAGACAGGGGACTGAAGCTTTCTTT
CAWRQGTEAFF
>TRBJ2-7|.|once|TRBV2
TGTGCCAGCAGAACAGGGTCCTACGAGCAGTACTTC
CASRTGSYEQYF
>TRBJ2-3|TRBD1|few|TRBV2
TGTGCCAGCAGTACGGACAGGGGGTCCACAGATACGCAGTATTTT
CASSTDRGSTDTQYF
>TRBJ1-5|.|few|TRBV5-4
TGTGCCAGCAGCGTCGGGGGGGGCAATCAGCCCCAGCATTTT
CASSVGGGNQPQHF
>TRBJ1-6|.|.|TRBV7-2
TGTGCCAGCAGCGATTATACGGATTCACCCCTCCACTTT
CASSDYTDSPLHF
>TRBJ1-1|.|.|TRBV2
TGTGCCAGCAGCCCCTTTCCGGGGAACACTGAAGCTTTCTTT
CASSPFPGNTEAFF
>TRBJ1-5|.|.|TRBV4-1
TGCGCCAGCAGCCAAGATCCTGGGCAGGGCAATCAGCCCCAGCATTTT
CASSQDPGQGNQPQHF
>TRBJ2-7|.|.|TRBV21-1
TGTGCCAGCAGCAGTAGGCCGACAGGTATGGACTACGAGCAGTACTTC
CASSSRPTGMDYEQYF
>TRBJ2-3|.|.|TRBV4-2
TGTGCCAGCAGCCCCCGTCAGGGTACCACTAGCACAGATACGCAGTATTTT
CASSPRQGTTSTDTQYF
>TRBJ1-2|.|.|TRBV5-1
TGCGCCAGCAGCCGACAGAGAGATGGCTACACCTTC
CASSRQRDGYTF
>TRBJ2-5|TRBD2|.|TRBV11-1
TGTGCCAGCAGCCAAAGGACTAGCGGTCGCGAGACCCAGTACTTC
CASSQRTSGRETQYF
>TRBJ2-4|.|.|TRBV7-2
TGTGCCAGCAGCTTAGAACAGTTCGACATTCAGTACTTC
CASSLEQFDIQYF
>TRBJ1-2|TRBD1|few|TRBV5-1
TGCGCCAGCAGCTCGGTGGACAGGGGGATCTATGGCTACACCTTC
CASSSVDRGIYGYTF
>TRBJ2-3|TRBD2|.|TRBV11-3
TGTGCCAGCAGCTTAGGTCCAGCGGGGGGCACAGATACGCAGTATTTT
CASSLGPAGGTDTQYF
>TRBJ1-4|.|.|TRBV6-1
TGTGCCAGCAGTGAATCTGGGGGGGAAAAACTGTTTTTT
CASSESGGEKLFF
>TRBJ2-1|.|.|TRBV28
TGTGCCAGCAGTTTTCAGGCGGGATCCTACAATGAGCAGTTCTTC
CASSFQAGSYNEQFF